This T cell receptor (beta chain) was sequenced for a study of T cells in Graves' hyperthyroidism and ophthalmopathy. Trimming cost V 4 bases and J 5 bases, with 23 bases left between them. Germline CDR1 is KGHSH and CDR2 is LQKENI. This CDR3 is 17 amino acids long. TCR beta CDR3 regions were amplified from RNA transcripts. The TCR CDR3 was amplified in a first-round RT-PCR using the HTBI primer set. One entry per CDR3 protein, called by TCRdb with MiXCR from the multiplex PCR reads. This sample has around 350,000 distinct CDR3 sequences, with about 20% found just once. The chain joins TRBV18 to TRBJ1-2; a possible D gene is TRBD1 (5 bases). This TCR came from a woman aged 18-35 years with Graves' hyperthyroidism. The sequenced material came from blood. In DNA form, the CDR3 reads TGTGCCAGCTCACACTTCGACATTTGGGGCCCTTCTTATGGCTACACCTTC. This translates into CASSHFDIWGPSYGYTF.